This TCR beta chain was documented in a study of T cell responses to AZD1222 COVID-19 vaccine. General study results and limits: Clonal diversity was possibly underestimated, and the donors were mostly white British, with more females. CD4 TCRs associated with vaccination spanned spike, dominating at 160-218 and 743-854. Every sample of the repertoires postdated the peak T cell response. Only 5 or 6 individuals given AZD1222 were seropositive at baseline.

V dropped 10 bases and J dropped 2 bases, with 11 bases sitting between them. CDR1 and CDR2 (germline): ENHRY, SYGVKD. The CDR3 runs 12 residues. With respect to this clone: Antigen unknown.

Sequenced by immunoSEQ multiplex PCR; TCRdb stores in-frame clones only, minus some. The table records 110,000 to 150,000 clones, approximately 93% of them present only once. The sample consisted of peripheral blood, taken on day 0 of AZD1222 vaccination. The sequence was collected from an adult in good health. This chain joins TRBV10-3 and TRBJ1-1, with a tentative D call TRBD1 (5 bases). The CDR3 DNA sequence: TGTGCCACGGGGACGGTAAACACTGAAGCTTTCTTT. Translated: CATGTVNTEAFF.